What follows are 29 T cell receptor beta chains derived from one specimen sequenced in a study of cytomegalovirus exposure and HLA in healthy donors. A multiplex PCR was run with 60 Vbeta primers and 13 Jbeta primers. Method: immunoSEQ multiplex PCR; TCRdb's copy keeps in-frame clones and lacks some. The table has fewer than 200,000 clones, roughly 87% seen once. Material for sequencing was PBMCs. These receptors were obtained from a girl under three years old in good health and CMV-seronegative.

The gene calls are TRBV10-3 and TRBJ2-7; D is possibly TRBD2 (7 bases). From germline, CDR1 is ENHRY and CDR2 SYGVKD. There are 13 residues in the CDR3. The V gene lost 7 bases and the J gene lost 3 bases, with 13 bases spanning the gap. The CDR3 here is CAINGEGGYEQYF. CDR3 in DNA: TGTGCCATCAACGGGGAGGGGGGCTACGAGCAGTACTTC.

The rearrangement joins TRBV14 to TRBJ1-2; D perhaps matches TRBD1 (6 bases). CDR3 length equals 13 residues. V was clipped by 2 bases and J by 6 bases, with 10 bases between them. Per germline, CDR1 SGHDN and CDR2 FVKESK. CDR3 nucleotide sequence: TGTGCCAGCAGCCAACAGGGGTCGGATGGCTACACCTTC. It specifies CASSQQGSDGYTF.

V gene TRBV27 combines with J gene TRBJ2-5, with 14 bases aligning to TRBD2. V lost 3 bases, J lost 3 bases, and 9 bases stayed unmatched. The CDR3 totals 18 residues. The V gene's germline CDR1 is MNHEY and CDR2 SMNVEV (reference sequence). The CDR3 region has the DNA TGTGCCAGCAGTTTCGCCGGGACTAGCGGGGGAAATAAAGAGACCCAGTACTTC. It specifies CASSFAGTSGGNKETQYF.

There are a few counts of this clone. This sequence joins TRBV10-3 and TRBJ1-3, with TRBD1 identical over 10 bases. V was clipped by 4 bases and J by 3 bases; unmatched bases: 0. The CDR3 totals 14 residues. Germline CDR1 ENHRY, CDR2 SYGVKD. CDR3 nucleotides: TGTGCCATCAGTGGGACAGGGGGTGGAAACACCATATATTTT. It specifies CAISGTGGGNTIYF.

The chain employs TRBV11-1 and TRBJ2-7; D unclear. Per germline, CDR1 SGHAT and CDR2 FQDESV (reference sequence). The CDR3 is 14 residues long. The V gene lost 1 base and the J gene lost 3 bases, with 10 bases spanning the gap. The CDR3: CASSLGGRYYEQYF. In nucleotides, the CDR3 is TGTGCCAGCAGCTTAGGAGGTAGGTACTACGAGCAGTACTTC.

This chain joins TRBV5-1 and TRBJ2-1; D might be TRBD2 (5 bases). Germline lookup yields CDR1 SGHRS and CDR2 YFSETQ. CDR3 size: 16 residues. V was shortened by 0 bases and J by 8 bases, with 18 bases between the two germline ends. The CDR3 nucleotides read TGCGCCAGCAGCTTGGAGGGAGAGGTGGTCGTCGATGAGCAGTTCTTC. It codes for CASSLEGEVVVDEQFF.

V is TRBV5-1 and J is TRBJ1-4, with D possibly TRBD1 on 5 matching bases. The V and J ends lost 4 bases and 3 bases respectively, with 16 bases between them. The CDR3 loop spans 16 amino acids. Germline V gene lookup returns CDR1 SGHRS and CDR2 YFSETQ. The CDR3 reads CASSRSSGGANEKLFF. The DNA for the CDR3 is TGCGCCAGCAGCCGTTCTTCCGGGGGTGCTAATGAAAAACTGTTTTTT.

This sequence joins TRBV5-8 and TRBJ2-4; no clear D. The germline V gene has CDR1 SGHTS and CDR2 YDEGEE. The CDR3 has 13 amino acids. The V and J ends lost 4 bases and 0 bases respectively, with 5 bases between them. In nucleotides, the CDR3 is TGTGCCAGCAGCACAATAGCCAAAAACATTCAGTACTTC. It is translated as CASSTIAKNIQYF.

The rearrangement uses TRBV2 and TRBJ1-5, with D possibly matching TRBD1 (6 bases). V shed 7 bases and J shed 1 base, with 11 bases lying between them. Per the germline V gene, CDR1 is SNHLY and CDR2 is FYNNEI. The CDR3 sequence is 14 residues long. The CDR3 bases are TGTGCCAGCAATACTGACAGGAGCAATCAGCCCCAGCATTTT. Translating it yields CASNTDRSNQPQHF.

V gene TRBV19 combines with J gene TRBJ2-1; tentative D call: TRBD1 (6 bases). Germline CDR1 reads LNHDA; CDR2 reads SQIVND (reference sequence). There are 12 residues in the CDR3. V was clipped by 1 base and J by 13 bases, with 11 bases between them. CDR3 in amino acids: CASSIVEGVQFF. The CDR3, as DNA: TGTGCCAGTAGTATAGTTGAGGGGGTCCAGTTCTTC.

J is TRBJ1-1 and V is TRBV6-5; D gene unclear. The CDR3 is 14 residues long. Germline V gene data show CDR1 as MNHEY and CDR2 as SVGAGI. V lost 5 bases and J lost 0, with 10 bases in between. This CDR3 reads CASSATSMNTEAFF. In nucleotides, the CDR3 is TGTGCCAGCAGTGCAACGTCTATGAACACTGAAGCTTTCTTT.

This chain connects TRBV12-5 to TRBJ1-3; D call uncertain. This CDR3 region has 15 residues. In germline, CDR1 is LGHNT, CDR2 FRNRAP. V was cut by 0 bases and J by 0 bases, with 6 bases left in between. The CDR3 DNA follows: TGTGCTAGTGGTTTGGTACAAAACTCTGGAAACACCATATATTTT. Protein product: CASGLVQNSGNTIYF.

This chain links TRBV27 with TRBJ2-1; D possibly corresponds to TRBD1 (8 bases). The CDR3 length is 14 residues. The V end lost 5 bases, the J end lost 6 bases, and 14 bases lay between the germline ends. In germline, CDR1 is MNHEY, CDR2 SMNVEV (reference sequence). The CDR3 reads CASSIQGEGNEQFF. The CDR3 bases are TGTGCCAGCAGTATACAGGGGGAGGGCAATGAGCAGTTCTTC.

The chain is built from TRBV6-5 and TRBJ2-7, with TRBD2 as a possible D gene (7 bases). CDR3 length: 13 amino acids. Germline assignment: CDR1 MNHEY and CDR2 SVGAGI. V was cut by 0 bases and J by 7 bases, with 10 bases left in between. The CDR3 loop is CASSYSGGLEQYF. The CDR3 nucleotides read TGTGCCAGCAGTTACTCGGGGGGGCTTGAGCAGTACTTC.

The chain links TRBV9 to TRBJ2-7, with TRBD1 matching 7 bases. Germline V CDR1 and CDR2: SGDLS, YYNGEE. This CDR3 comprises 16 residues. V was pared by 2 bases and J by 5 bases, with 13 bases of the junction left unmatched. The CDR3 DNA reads TGTGCCAGCAGCGTCGCCCCTGGGACAGACGGGGACGAGCAGTACTTC. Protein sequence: CASSVAPGTDGDEQYF.

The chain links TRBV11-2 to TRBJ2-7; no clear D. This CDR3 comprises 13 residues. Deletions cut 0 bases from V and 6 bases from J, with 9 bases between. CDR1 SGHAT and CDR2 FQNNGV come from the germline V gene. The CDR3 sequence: CASSLEPNSEQYF. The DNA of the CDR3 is TGTGCCAGCAGCTTAGAACCCAACTCCGAGCAGTACTTC. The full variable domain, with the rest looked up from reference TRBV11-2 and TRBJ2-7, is EAGVAQSPRYKIIEKRQSVAFWCNPISGHATLYWYQQILGQGPKLLIQFQNNGVVDDSQLPKDRFSAERLKGVDSTLKIQPAKLEDSAVYLCASSLEPNSEQYFGPGTRLTVT.

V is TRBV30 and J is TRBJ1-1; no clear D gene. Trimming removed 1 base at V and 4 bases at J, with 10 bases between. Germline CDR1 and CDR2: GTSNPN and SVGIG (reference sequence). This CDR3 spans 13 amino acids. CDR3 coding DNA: TGTGCCTGGAGTGGAGGGAGGGCCACTGAAGCTTTCTTT. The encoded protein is CAWSGGRATEAFF.

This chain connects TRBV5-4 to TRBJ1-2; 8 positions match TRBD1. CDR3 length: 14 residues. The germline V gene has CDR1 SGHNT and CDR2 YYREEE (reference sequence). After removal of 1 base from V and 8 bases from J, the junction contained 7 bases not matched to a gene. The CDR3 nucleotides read TGTGCCAGCAGCTTGTTCCAGGGGGCGAGAGGCTACACCTTC. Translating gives CASSLFQGARGYTF. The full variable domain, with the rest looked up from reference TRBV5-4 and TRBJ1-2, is ETGVTQSPTHLIKTRGQQVTLRCSSQSGHNTVSWYQQALGQGPQFIFQYYREEENGRGNFPPRFSGLQFPNYSSELNVNALELDDSALYLCASSLFQGARGYTFGSGTRLTVV.

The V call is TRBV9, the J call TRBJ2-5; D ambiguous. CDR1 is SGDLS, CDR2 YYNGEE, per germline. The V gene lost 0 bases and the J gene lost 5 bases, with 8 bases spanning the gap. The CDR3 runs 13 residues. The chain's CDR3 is CASSVATSETQYF. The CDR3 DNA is TGTGCCAGCAGCGTAGCTACTTCCGAGACCCAGTACTTC.

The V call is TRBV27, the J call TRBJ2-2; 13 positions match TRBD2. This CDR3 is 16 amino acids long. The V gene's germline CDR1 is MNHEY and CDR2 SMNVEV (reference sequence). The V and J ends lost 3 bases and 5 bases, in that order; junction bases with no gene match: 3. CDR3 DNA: TGTGCCAGCAGTTTGGAGACTAGCGGGAGGACCGGGGAGCTGTTTTTT. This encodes CASSLETSGRTGELFF.

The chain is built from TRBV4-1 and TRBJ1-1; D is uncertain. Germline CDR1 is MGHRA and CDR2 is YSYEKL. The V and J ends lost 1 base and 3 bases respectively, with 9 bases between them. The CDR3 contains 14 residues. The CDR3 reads CASSQVDLDTEAFF. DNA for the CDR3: TGCGCCAGCAGCCAAGTGGACTTGGACACTGAAGCTTTCTTT.

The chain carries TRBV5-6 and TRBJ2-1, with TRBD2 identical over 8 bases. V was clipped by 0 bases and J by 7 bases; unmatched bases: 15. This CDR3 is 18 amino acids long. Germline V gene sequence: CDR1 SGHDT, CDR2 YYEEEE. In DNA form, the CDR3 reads TGTGCCAGCAGCTTGGTCGCGGGCAGCGGGAGTAAGCGGAATGAGCAGTTCTTC. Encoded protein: CASSLVAGSGSKRNEQFF.

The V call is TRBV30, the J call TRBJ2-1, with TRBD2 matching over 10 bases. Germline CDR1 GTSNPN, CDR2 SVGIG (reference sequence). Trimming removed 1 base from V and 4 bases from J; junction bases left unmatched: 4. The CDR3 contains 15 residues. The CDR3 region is CAWSGTSGIYNEQFF. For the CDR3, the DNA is TGTGCCTGGAGTGGCACTAGCGGGATTTACAATGAGCAGTTCTTC.

This chain's CDR3 is CASSQGAKQYF. CDR3 in DNA: TGCGCCAGCAGCCAAGGAGCTAAGCAGTACTTC. V is TRBV4-1 and J is TRBJ2-7, with D uncertain. This CDR3 region has 11 residues. V was pared by 1 base and J by 8 bases, with 6 bases between. Germline assignment: CDR1 MGHRA and CDR2 YSYEKL.

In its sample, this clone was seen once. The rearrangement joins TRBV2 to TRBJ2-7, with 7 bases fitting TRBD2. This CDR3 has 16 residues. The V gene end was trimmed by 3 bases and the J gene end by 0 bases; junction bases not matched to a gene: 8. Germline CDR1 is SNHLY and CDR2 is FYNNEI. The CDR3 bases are TGTGCCAGCAGTGAGTTTCGCGGGAGTAGCTCCTACGAGCAGTACTTC. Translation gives CASSEFRGSSSYEQYF.

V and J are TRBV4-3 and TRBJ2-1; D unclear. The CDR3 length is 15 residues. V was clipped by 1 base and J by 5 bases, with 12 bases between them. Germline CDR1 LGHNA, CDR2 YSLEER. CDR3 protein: CASSQVNYLNNEQFF. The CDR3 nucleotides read TGCGCCAGCAGCCAAGTTAACTACCTGAACAATGAGCAGTTCTTC.

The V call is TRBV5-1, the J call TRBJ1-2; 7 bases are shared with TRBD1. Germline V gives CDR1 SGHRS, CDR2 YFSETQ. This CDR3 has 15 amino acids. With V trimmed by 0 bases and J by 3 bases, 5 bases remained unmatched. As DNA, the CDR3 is TGCGCCAGCAGCTTGGTGAGAGGACAGGACTATGGCTACACCTTC. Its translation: CASSLVRGQDYGYTF.

CDR3 region: CSVEIAYEQYF. The DNA of the CDR3 is TGCAGCGTTGAGATAGCCTACGAGCAGTACTTC. The gene calls are TRBV29-1 and TRBJ2-7; D is undetermined. V was pared by 3 bases and J by 2 bases, with 5 bases between. This CDR3 region has 11 residues. Germline values: CDR1 SQVTM, CDR2 ANQGSEA.

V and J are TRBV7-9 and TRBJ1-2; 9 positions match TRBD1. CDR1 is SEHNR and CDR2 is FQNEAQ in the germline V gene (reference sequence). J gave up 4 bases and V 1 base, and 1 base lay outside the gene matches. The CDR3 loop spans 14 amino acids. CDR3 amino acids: CASSLGQGGYGYTF. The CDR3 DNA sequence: TGTGCCAGCAGCTTAGGACAGGGGGGCTATGGCTACACCTTC.